The clone carrying this T cell receptor beta chain is a singleton in its sample. Its antigen is undetermined. These data belong to a study of T cell responses to AZD1222 COVID-19 vaccine. Assay: immunoSEQ multiplex PCR; the TCRdb copy retains only in-frame clones and omits some. The sample includes 75,000 to 95,000 clones, just over 90% of them seen just once. Study-wide results and caveats: A reported finding is that nearly half of spike-specific TCRs target unmutated variant regions. It should be noted that donors were predominantly white British and more often female, and clonal diversity was possibly underestimated.

Germline-derived CDR1 and CDR2 are MDHEN and SYDVKM. Deletions cut 8 bases from V and 5 bases from J, with 25 bases between. This CDR3 is built from 17 residues. The sample was peripheral blood, taken on day 0 of MenACWY control vaccination. The clonotype comes from an adult in good health. The V call is TRBV28, the J call TRBJ1-5, with TRBD1 as a possible D gene (5 bases). CDR3 residues: CASGGSRGLSGHQPQHF. The CDR3 nucleotides are TGTGCCAGCGGTGGGTCTCGGGGCCTTTCTGGGCATCAGCCCCAGCATTTT. Using reference TRBV28 and TRBJ1-5 for the parts outside the CDR3, the full variable domain is DVKVTQSSRYLVKRTGEKVFLECVQDMDHENMFWYRQDPGLGLRLIYFSYDVKMKEKGDIPEGYSVSREKKERFSLILESASTNQTSMYLCASGGSRGLSGHQPQHFGDGTRLSIL.